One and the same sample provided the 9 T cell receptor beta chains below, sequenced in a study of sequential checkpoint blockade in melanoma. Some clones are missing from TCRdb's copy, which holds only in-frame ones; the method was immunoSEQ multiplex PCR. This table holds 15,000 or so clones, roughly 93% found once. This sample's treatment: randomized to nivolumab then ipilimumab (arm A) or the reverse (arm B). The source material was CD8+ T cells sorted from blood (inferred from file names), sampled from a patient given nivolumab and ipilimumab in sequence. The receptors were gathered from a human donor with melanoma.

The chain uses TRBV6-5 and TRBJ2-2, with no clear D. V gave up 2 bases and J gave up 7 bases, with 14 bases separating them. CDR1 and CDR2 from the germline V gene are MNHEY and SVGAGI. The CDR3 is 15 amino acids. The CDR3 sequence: CASSYLRPSGGELFF. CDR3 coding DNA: TGTGCCAGCAGTTACCTTAGGCCGTCAGGCGGGGAGCTGTTTTTT.

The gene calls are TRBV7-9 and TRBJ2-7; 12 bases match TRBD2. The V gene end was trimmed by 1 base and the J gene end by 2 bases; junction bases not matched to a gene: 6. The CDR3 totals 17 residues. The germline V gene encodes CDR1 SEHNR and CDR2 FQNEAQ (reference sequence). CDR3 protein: CASSLGLAGEGAYEQYF. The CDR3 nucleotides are TGTGCCAGCAGCTTAGGACTAGCGGGAGAGGGGGCCTACGAGCAGTACTTC.

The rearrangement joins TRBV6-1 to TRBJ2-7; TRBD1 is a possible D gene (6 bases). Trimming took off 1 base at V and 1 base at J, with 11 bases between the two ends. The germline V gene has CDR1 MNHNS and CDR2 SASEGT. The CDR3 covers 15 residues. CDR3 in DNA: TGTGCCAGCAGTGAAGGGGGGCAGGGATCCTACGAGCAGTACTTC. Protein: CASSEGGQGSYEQYF.

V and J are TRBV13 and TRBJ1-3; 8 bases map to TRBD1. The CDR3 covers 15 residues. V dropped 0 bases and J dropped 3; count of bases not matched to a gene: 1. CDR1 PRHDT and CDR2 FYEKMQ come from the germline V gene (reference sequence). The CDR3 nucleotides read TGTGCCAGCAGCTTAGGGACAGGGGTTGGAAACACCATATATTTT. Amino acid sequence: CASSLGTGVGNTIYF.

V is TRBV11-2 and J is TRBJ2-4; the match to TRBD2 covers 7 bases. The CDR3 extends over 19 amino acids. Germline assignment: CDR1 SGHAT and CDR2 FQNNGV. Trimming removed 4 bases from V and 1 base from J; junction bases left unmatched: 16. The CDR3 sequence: CASSSLFEGLGGAKNIQYF. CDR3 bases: TGTGCCAGCAGCTCACTCTTCGAAGGGTTGGGGGGGGCCAAAAACATTCAGTACTTC. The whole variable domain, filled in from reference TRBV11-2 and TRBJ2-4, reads EAGVAQSPRYKIIEKRQSVAFWCNPISGHATLYWYQQILGQGPKLLIQFQNNGVVDDSQLPKDRFSAERLKGVDSTLKIQPAKLEDSAVYLCASSSLFEGLGGAKNIQYFGAGTRLSVL.

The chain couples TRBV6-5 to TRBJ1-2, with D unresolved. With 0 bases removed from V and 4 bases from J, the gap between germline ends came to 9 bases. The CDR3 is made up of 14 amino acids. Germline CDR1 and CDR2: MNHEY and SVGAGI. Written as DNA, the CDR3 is TGTGCCAGCAGTTACTCCGTCGGTGGCTATGGCTACACCTTC. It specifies CASSYSVGGYGYTF.

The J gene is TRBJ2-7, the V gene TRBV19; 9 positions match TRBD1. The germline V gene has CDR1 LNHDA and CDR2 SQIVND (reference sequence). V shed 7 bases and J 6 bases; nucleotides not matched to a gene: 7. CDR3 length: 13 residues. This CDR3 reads CASTSTGGGEQYV. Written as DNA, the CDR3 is TGTGCCAGTACCTCGACAGGGGGAGGCGAGCAGTACGTC.

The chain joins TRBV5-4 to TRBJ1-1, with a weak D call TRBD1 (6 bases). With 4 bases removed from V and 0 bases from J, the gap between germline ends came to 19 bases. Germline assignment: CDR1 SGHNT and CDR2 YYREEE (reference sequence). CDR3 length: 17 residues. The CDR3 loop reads CASSHPNRVEMNTEAFF. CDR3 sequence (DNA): TGTGCCAGCAGCCATCCGAACAGGGTCGAAATGAACACTGAAGCTTTCTTT.

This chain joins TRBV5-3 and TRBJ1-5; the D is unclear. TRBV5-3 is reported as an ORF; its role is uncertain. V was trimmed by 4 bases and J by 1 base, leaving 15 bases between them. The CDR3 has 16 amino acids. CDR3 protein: CARSPPRCGSNQPQHF. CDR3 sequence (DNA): TGTGCCAGAAGCCCGCCGAGGTGTGGGAGCAATCAGCCCCAGCATTTT.